This TCR beta chain came from a study of T cells expressing NK-cell markers. CDR1 SGHRS and CDR2 YFSETQ come from the germline V gene. CDR3 length: 15 residues. TCRdb reworked the 5' RACE reads into one entry per CDR3 protein, no DNA. Across around 550,000 distinct CDR3 sequences, the top ten clones capture less than 4.5% of the sample. This sequence was found in a man younger than 35 in good health. This chain links TRBV5-1 with TRBJ2-2. The sequenced material came from blood T cells: a sorted CD56 or NKG2C T cell subset, CD4+ or CD8+ T cells, or bulk PBMC T cells (not recorded which). CDR3 residues: CASRYDVSGTGELFF.